The TCR beta chain described here comes from a study of persistence of HIV-infected CD4 T cells. The stimulus was an HIV-1 Gag 15-mer peptide pool, 0.95 to 1 ug/peptide/mL. Sorting selected CD4+ T cells upregulating both CD40 ligand and CD69. Regarding the study as a whole: Compared with CD3/CD28-stimulated cells, CMV- and Gag-responding cells showed lower TCRbeta richness.

CDR1 and CDR2 from the germline V gene are SNHLY and FYNNEI. The CDR3 consists of 14 residues. With 8 bases removed from V and 0 bases from J, the gap between germline ends came to 8 bases. The immunoSEQ assay was version 4, run in survey mode. Libraries were prepared by immunoSEQ multiplex PCR; TCRdb keeps only in-frame clonotypes and omits some of them. The sample carries under 25,000 clones, around 67% recorded once. The sample holds one count of this clone. What it binds is unknown. The input for sequencing was CD4+ T cells sorted from PBMCs after roughly 18-hour stimulation, taken from a patient who received antiretroviral therapy. The TCR comes from an adult man with HIV who was CMV-seropositive. The gene calls are TRBV2 and TRBJ2-6, with D hard to call. The CDR3 region is CASLWNSGANVLTF. CDR3 DNA: TGTGCCAGCTTGTGGAACTCTGGGGCCAACGTCCTGACTTTC.